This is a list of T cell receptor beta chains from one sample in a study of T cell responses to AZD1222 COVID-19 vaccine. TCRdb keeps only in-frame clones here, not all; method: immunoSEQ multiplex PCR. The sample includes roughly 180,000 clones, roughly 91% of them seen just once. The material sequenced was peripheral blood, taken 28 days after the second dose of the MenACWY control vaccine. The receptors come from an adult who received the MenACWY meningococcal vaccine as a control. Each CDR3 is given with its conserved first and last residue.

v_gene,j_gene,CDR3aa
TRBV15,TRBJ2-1,CATSSERHNEQFF
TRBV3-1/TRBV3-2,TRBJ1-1,CASSQGLGERAFF
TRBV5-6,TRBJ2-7,CASSLARPSYEQYF
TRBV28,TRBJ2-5,CASSLGRVETQYF
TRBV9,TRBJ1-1,CASSGAPANTEAFF
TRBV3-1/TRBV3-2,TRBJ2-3,CASSQVHAMGRSTDTQYF
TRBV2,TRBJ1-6,CASRPSSNSPLHF
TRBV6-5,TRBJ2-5,CASSYSYGETQYF
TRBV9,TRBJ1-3,CASSIEGQGVTRPGNTIYF
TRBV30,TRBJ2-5,CAWSAGLGFETQYF
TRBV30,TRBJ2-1,CAWSRVNEQFF
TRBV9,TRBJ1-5,CASSPFQGTNQPQHF
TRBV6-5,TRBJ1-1,CAGRGQGGNTEAFF
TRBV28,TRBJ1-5,CATRPGFPGQPQHF
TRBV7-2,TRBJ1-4,CASSSPDRTNEKLFF
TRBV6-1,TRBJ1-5,CASSEPGRLKSEPQHF
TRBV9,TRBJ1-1,CASSPGGANTEAFF
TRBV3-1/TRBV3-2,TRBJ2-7,CASSPQGYEQYF
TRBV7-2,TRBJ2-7,CASRYDRGVSYEQYF
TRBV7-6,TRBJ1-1,CASSLRAGFMNTEAFF
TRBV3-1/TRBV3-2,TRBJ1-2,CASSQVSKGYTF
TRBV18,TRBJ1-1,CASSPRSGQLNTEAFF
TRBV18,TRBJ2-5,CASSRGQGGQETQYF
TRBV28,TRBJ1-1,CASSFRGSLAEAFF
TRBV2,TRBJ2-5,CASSELASGGLYF
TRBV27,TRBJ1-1,CASSLRGPVASEAFF
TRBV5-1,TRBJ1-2,CASGSTGTTNYGYTF
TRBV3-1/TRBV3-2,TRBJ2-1,CASSQDGSYNEQFF
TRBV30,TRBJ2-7,CAWSTLGYEQYF
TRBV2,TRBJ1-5,CASSRDRVPNQPQHF
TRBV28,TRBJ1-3,CASSSPPLDTIYF
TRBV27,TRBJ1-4,CASKTVGRTNEKLFF
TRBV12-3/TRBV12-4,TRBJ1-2,CASRSGDYGYTF
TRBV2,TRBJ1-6,CASRSLGQGGSPLHF
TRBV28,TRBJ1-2,CASSSGTDYGYTF
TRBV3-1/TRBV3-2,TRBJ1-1,CASSQSLNTEAFF
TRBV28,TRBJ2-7,CASSRGQIYEQYF
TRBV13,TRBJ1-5,CASSIGQGPYQPQHF
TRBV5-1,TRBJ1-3,CASSLDGNTIYF
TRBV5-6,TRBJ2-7,CASSPLAGGPAPHEQYF
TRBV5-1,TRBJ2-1,CASRLGQLAYNEQFF
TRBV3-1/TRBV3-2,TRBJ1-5,CASSKTGGRQPQHF